These 11 T cell receptor beta chains came from one sample sequenced in a study of blood T cells in healthy people across ages (dated by TCRdb to between 2015 and 2017). Library creation used 5' RACE. The instrument was an Illumina HiSeq 2500. A second PCR of roughly 7 to 11 cycles was run with a J-beta primer mix and a sample-barcoded 5' primer. The raw public reads went through TCRdb reprocessing: fastp at Q25, MiXCR clone calling, in-frame beta chains kept. Rows with a matching CDR3 protein are joined into one entry that keeps the most common DNA and genes. The sample data list under 1,000,000 distinct CDR3 sequences, and under 40% of these were observed just once. 10% to 15% of the sample is held by the ten biggest clonotypes. The sequenced sample was blood. The receptors come from a young man in good health.

The chain links TRBV11-2 to TRBJ2-7, with 13 bases fitting TRBD2. This CDR3 has 15 amino acids. CDR1 is SGHAT and CDR2 is FQNNGV in the germline V gene. J lost 7 bases, V lost 4 bases, and 7 bases had no gene match. CDR3 DNA sequence: TGTGCCAGCAGCTCACTAGCGGGGGGGCTGGTTGAGCAGTACTTC. It is translated as CASSSLAGGLVEQYF.

The chain couples TRBV20-1 to TRBJ1-5, with D perhaps matching TRBD1 (6 bases). CDR1 is DFQATT, CDR2 SNEGSKA, per germline (reference sequence). Trimming took off 6 bases at V and 0 bases at J, with 15 bases between the two ends. This CDR3 is built from 15 residues. CDR3: CSAHREKYSNQPQHF. CDR3 in DNA: TGCAGTGCGCACAGGGAAAAATATAGCAATCAGCCCCAGCATTTT.

The chain recombines TRBV12-3 or TRBV12-4 with TRBJ2-3; tentatively, D is TRBD1 (6 bases). V was shortened by 3 bases and J by 4 bases, with 14 bases between the two germline ends. The CDR3 is 15 amino acids. The CDR3: CASSFRGGGSDTQYF. The DNA for the CDR3 is TGTGCCAGCAGTTTTCGAGGGGGTGGTTCAGATACGCAGTATTTT.

This clonotype was observed a few times. The gene calls are TRBV4-3 and TRBJ1-2; TRBD1 matches 8 bases. CDR1 is LGHNA, CDR2 YSLEER, per germline. The CDR3 contains 14 residues. The ends lost 0 bases at V and 8 bases at J; junction bases unmatched: 5. CDR3 in amino acids: CASSQDDRGGGYTF. Here the CDR3 DNA reads TGCGCCAGCAGCCAAGATGACAGGGGCGGGGGCTACACCTTC.

Only one count was recorded for this clonotype. The J gene is TRBJ1-1, the V gene TRBV4-1, with D possibly TRBD1 on 5 matching bases. Germline-derived CDR1 and CDR2 are MGHRA and YSYEKL. The CDR3 spans 15 residues. Deletions cut 2 bases from V and 1 base from J, with 11 bases between. The CDR3 DNA is TGCGCCAGCAGCCAACCGGGGGTGGGGAACACTGAAGCTTTCTTT. It specifies CASSQPGVGNTEAFF.

This clonotype showed up just a few times. The gene calls are TRBV28 and TRBJ2-3; D remains ambiguous. Germline V gene data show CDR1 as MDHEN and CDR2 as SYDVKM. With 6 bases removed from V and 0 bases from J, the gap between germline ends came to 7 bases. This CDR3 contains 13 residues. As DNA, the CDR3 is TGTGCCAGCAGATTTCCGAGCACAGATACGCAGTATTTT. Its translation is CASRFPSTDTQYF.

The V gene is TRBV29-1, the J gene TRBJ2-3; 8 bases line up with TRBD1. V gave up 4 bases and J gave up 4 bases; unmatched junction bases: 4. CDR3 size: 13 residues. Per the germline V gene, CDR1 is SQVTM and CDR2 is ANQGSEA. CDR3 DNA sequence: TGCAGCGTTGGAGACAGGGGTGCAGATACGCAGTATTTT. Translated, it gives CSVGDRGADTQYF.

This clonotype has more than one count but fewer than ten. CDR3 DNA: TGCGCCAGCAGCTTGGTACAACACCAGGGTGAGCAGTTCTTC. Its translation is CASSLVQHQGEQFF. The chain links TRBV5-1 to TRBJ2-1; D may be TRBD1 (5 bases). The CDR3 runs 14 residues. Trimming took 0 bases from V and 9 from J, leaving 13 bases between them. Germline lookup yields CDR1 SGHRS and CDR2 YFSETQ.

The chain recombines TRBV4-2 with TRBJ2-3; 15 nucleotides line up with TRBD2. This CDR3 spans 21 amino acids. Germline V lookup: CDR1 LGHNA, CDR2 YNFKEQ. J gave up 1 base and V 0 bases, and 11 bases lay outside the gene matches. In DNA, the CDR3 is TGTGCCAGCAGCCAAGACAGGACTAGCGGGAGGGCCAGGCGGGGCACAGATACGCAGTATTTT. This codes for CASSQDRTSGRARRGTDTQYF.

The rearrangement uses TRBV5-6 and TRBJ1-4, with D possibly TRBD1 on 5 matching bases. The germline V gene encodes CDR1 SGHDT and CDR2 YYEEEE. This CDR3 is built from 15 residues. V lost 4 bases and J lost 7, with 17 bases in between. The CDR3 DNA reads as TGTGCCAGCAGCCCCTGGGACGGGTACGGTGAAAAACTGTTTTTT. It translates to CASSPWDGYGEKLFF.

Details on this clonotype: A much bigger clone sits one base away, suggesting this may be a read error. This rearrangement joins TRBV10-3 to TRBJ1-2, with D maybe TRBD1 (5 bases). Between the trimmed V and J ends, which lost 2 bases and 2 bases, there was a span of 18 bases. CDR1 and CDR2 from the germline V gene are ENHRY and SYGVKD. CDR3 size: 17 residues. CDR3 DNA sequence: TGTGCCATCAGTGAGACAGTTACGGGACGGGGGAACTATGGCTACACCTTC. It yields the protein CAISETVTGRGNYGYTF.